The 31 T cell receptor beta chains below all came from one sample that was sequenced in a study of post-analysis software for immune sequencing data. Whole-study results and caveats: Roughly five TRBV segments appeared more often in patients than in controls, and TRBV5-6, TRBV5-1 and TRBV20-1 were among these.

Their antigens remain unidentified. The authors incorporated unique molecular identifiers into the TCR beta cDNA libraries. A single record per CDR3 protein comes from TCRdb applying MiXCR to the PCR reads. The table records hundreds of thousands of distinct CDR3 sequences, under 55% of them present only once. Material: blood. The receptors stem from a girl aged 5-17 years with multiple sclerosis.

The chain recombines TRBV4-1 with TRBJ1-1; 8 bases map to TRBD1. The CDR3 is made up of 18 amino acids. V was pared by 1 base and J by 1 base, with 11 bases of the junction left unmatched. Per the germline V gene, CDR1 is MGHRA and CDR2 is YSYEKL. In nucleotides, the CDR3 is TGCGCCAGCAGCCAAGGGACCCTATTGACAGGGGCGAACACTGAAGCTTTCTTT. Translation: CASSQGTLLTGANTEAFF.

Comments on this clonotype: A read error may be the cause here, since a much bigger clone is one base away. The chain joins TRBV27 to TRBJ1-2, with 8 bases fitting TRBD1. J was trimmed by 8 bases and V by 2 bases; bases with no gene match: 13. This CDR3 has 16 residues. CDR1 is MNHEY and CDR2 is SMNVEV in the germline V gene (reference sequence). The DNA of the CDR3 is TGTGCCAGCAGTTTAGAATGGGACAGGTGGGAGGACGGCTACACCTTC. It encodes CASSLEWDRWEDGYTF.

The chain combines TRBV3-1 with TRBJ2-4; 8 positions agree with TRBD2. The CDR3 has 16 amino acids. The V gene end was trimmed by 0 bases and the J gene end by 3 bases; junction bases not matched to a gene: 4. CDR1 and CDR2 from the germline V gene are LGHDT and YNNKEL (reference sequence). The CDR3 here is CASSQEAGADKNIQYF. The CDR3 DNA sequence: TGTGCCAGCAGCCAAGAAGCGGGGGCGGACAAAAACATTCAGTACTTC.

This clonotype appeared a few times. This chain uses TRBV7-2 with TRBJ2-3, with no clear D. There are 14 residues in the CDR3. Germline lookup yields CDR1 SGHTA and CDR2 FQGNSA. Trimming left V 1 base short and J 6 bases short, with 11 bases between. As DNA, the CDR3 is TGTGCCAGCAGCTTAGACGCAGCATCGGATACGCAGTATTTT. It is translated as CASSLDAASDTQYF.

The genes are TRBV29-1 and TRBJ2-7; 8 bases fit TRBD1. CDR3 length: 14 residues. Germline CDR1 is SQVTM and CDR2 is ANQGSEA. V trimming: 4 bases; J trimming: 3 bases; junction bases outside the gene matches: 8. CDR3 nucleotide sequence: TGCAGCGTTGGAGGGGGACAGGTCGGCTACGAGCAGTACTTC. This gives the protein CSVGGGQVGYEQYF.

The chain links TRBV6-5 to TRBJ2-5; the D gene is possibly TRBD2 (6 bases). V lost 2 bases and J lost 0, with 16 bases in between. The germline V gene encodes CDR1 MNHEY and CDR2 SVGAGI. The CDR3 is 17 amino acids. In DNA form, the CDR3 reads TGTGCCAGCAGTTACCGCGGGACCAGCGAGTACCAAGAGACCCAGTACTTC. This encodes CASSYRGTSEYQETQYF.

J is TRBJ2-1 and V is TRBV20-1; 8 bases agree with TRBD1. This CDR3 has 13 amino acids. V gave up 5 bases and J gave up 6 bases; unmatched junction bases: 6. Per germline, CDR1 DFQATT and CDR2 SNEGSKA (reference sequence). The CDR3 here is CSAPQGASNEQFF. The DNA of the CDR3 is TGCAGTGCTCCGCAGGGGGCGAGCAATGAGCAGTTCTTC.

The chain joins TRBV21-1 to TRBJ2-7; the table's D call, TRBD1, has no DNA check behind it. TRBV21-1 represents a pseudogene. The CDR3 contains 15 residues. The CDR3 reads CASSKSRDSPYEQYF. The CDR3 DNA reads as TGTGCCAGCAGCAAATCCCGAGACAGTCCCTACGAGCAGTACTTC.

This clonotype has more than one count but fewer than ten. V and J are TRBV5-5 and TRBJ1-1; D is unclear. This CDR3 spans 12 amino acids. The V gene's germline CDR1 is SGHKS and CDR2 YYEKEE (reference sequence). Trimming stripped 2 bases from V and 5 bases from J, with 7 bases between. The CDR3 coding sequence is TGTGCCAGCAGCTTTAGCGGGACTGAAGCTTTCTTT. Translation: CASSFSGTEAFF.

This rearrangement joins TRBV4-3 to TRBJ2-4; unclear D gene. In germline, CDR1 is LGHNA, CDR2 YSLEER. The CDR3 loop spans 17 amino acids. Trimming removed 0 bases from V and 2 bases from J, with 14 bases in between. CDR3 protein: CASSQEGWSRTKNIQYF. CDR3 nucleotide sequence: TGCGCCAGCAGCCAAGAAGGCTGGTCGAGGACCAAAAACATTCAGTACTTC.

V is TRBV6-6 and J is TRBJ2-7; 9 bases match TRBD2. The V gene end was trimmed by 4 bases and the J gene end by 5 bases; junction bases not matched to a gene: 9. Germline V gene data show CDR1 as MNHNY and CDR2 as SVGAGI (reference sequence). This CDR3 is 15 amino acids long. Here the CDR3 DNA reads TGTGCCAGCAGTTCGCGCGGGGTAGCGGGAGACGAGCAGTACTTC. Protein sequence: CASSSRGVAGDEQYF.

The chain is built from TRBV12-3 or TRBV12-4 and TRBJ2-2, with 9 bases identical to TRBD2. The CDR3 runs to 15 residues. The J segment lost 4 bases and the V segment lost 1 base, leaving 1 base of the junction unmatched. In DNA form, the CDR3 reads TGTGCCAGCAGTTTAGTTAGCGGGAGCACCGGGGAGCTGTTTTTT. Protein product: CASSLVSGSTGELFF.

In its sample, this clonotype was seen a few times. This chain joins TRBV7-2 and TRBJ2-7; 8 bases line up with TRBD2. Trimming at V came to 2 bases and at J to 6 bases, leaving 12 bases not matched to a gene. CDR3 length: 16 amino acids. Germline V gene lookup returns CDR1 SGHTA and CDR2 FQGNSA. The DNA of the CDR3 is TGTGCCAGCAGCTTATTCGGGGTAGCGGGACCCCTCGAGCAGTACTTC. Translated, it gives CASSLFGVAGPLEQYF.

This clonotype came up a few times. This chain connects TRBV29-1 to TRBJ1-2; 9 bases fit TRBD1. Germline loops: CDR1 SQVTM, CDR2 ANQGSEA. CDR3 size: 15 residues. The J segment lost 6 bases and the V segment lost 1 base, leaving 9 bases of the junction unmatched. The CDR3: CSVEARGTGQDGYTF. The CDR3 DNA follows: TGCAGCGTTGAAGCTCGAGGGACAGGGCAGGATGGCTACACCTTC.

This clonotype was found a few times. V is TRBV7-9 and J is TRBJ2-7; TRBD1 matches 10 bases. CDR3 size: 15 residues. The J segment lost 7 bases and the V segment lost 1 base, leaving 7 bases of the junction unmatched. Germline V gene lookup returns CDR1 SEHNR and CDR2 FQNEAQ (reference sequence). CDR3 bases: TGTGCCAGCAGCTTAGGCGGGACAGGGGTAGGAGAGCAGTACTTC. Protein sequence: CASSLGGTGVGEQYF.

The rearrangement uses TRBV6-5 and TRBJ2-5; D perhaps matches TRBD1 (5 bases). V lost 5 bases and J 5 bases, leaving 15 bases between the germline ends. In germline, CDR1 is MNHEY, CDR2 SVGAGI. The CDR3 is 14 residues long. CDR3 DNA sequence: TGTGCCAGCAGTAAATCCCAGGGTTGGGAGACCCAGTACTTC. It is translated as CASSKSQGWETQYF.

This clonotype was counted between two and nine times. The rearrangement uses TRBV29-1 and TRBJ1-6; 7 nucleotides align to TRBD1. CDR1 is SQVTM and CDR2 is ANQGSEA in the germline V gene. With 7 bases clipped from V and 9 bases from J, the junction kept 9 bases outside the gene matches. The CDR3 covers 13 residues. DNA of the CDR3: TGCAGCGCTTTGACAGGGTCGGGTTCACCCCTCCACTTT. Its translation is CSALTGSGSPLHF. The variable domain in full, completed from reference TRBV29-1 and TRBJ1-6, reads SAVISQKPSRDICQRGTSLTIQCQVDSQVTMMFWYRQQPGQSLTLIATANQGSEATYESGFVIDKFPISRPNLTFSTLTVSNMSPEDSSIYLCSALTGSGSPLHFGNGTRLTVT.

The sample holds a few counts of this clonotype. V is TRBV27 and J is TRBJ2-5, with D tentatively TRBD1 (7 bases). In germline, CDR1 is MNHEY, CDR2 SMNVEV (reference sequence). Trimming removed 1 base at V and 2 bases at J, with 11 bases between. This CDR3 spans 15 amino acids. Written as DNA, the CDR3 is TGTGCCAGCAGTTTATTGGCAGGGGGGCAAGAGACCCAGTACTTC. Residues: CASSLLAGGQETQYF.

This clonotype was seen only a few times. The chain carries TRBV12-3 or TRBV12-4 and TRBJ1-6, with D perhaps matching TRBD1 (5 bases). Trimming took off 10 bases at V and 10 bases at J, with 17 bases between the two ends. This CDR3 is built from 13 residues. CDR3: CATTEGLGSPLHF. The CDR3 DNA follows: TGTGCCACCACCGAGGGGCTGGGATCACCCCTCCACTTT.

The CDR3 DNA is TGTGCCAGCAGGCCGTTGGCAGCGGGAGGGTCCTACAATGAGCAGTTCTTC. It yields the protein CASRPLAAGGSYNEQFF. The genes are TRBV6-1 and TRBJ2-1, with TRBD2 matching 10 bases. The V and J ends lost 6 bases and 1 base, in that order; junction bases with no gene match: 9. Germline V gives CDR1 MNHNS, CDR2 SASEGT. The CDR3 contains 17 residues.

This clonotype turned up a few times. V gene TRBV11-2 combines with J gene TRBJ2-3, with D unresolved. Germline-derived CDR1 and CDR2 are SGHAT and FQNNGV. The CDR3 runs 15 residues. V was pared by 3 bases and J by 0 bases, with 10 bases between. The CDR3 nucleotides read TGTGCCAGCAGCTTCTTTGCGGCTAGCACAGATACGCAGTATTTT. Its translation is CASSFFAASTDTQYF.

This clonotype has only a few counts. The chain couples TRBV6-5 to TRBJ2-6; possibly TRBD1 for D (6 bases). The germline gives CDR1 MNHEY, CDR2 SVGAGI. Trimming removed 0 bases from V and 0 bases from J, with 12 bases in between. The CDR3 loop spans 18 amino acids. The chain's CDR3 is CASSYSRDKSSGANVLTF. The CDR3 DNA is TGTGCCAGCAGTTACTCCCGGGACAAGAGCTCTGGGGCCAACGTCCTGACTTTC.

In its sample, this clonotype was seen once. This chain joins TRBV2 and TRBJ2-5, with 7 bases matching TRBD1. The DNA end is a closer match to TRBJ2-7, so the J assignment may be wrong. CDR3 size: 16 residues. CDR1 and CDR2 (germline): SNHLY, FYNNEI. The CDR3 sequence is CASSKGEQGPCYEQYF. CDR3 bases: TGTGCCAGCAGTAAAGGGGAACAGGGGCCCTGCTACGAGCAGTACTTC.

This clonotype was seen more than once but under ten times. Written as DNA, the CDR3 is TGTGCCAGCTCGGGACGCTTGGACTACGAGCAGTACTTC. Encoded protein: CASSGRLDYEQYF. The rearrangement links TRBV28 to TRBJ2-7; perhaps D is TRBD1 or TRBD2 (5 bases each). Germline loops: CDR1 MDHEN, CDR2 SYDVKM. The CDR3 runs 13 residues. With 8 bases removed from V and 3 bases from J, the gap between germline ends came to 14 bases. Based on the CDR3 plus reference TRBV28 and TRBJ2-7, the full variable domain is DVKVTQSSRYLVKRTGEKVFLECVQDMDHENMFWYRQDPGLGLRLIYFSYDVKMKEKGDIPEGYSVSREKKERFSLILESASTNQTSMYLCASSGRLDYEQYFGPGTRLTVT.

This clonotype has only a few counts. The J gene is TRBJ2-3, the V gene TRBV20-1, with TRBD2 matching 11 bases. From germline, CDR1 is DFQATT and CDR2 SNEGSKA (reference sequence). The CDR3 has 15 residues. With 6 bases clipped from V and 0 bases from J, the junction kept 5 bases outside the gene matches. For the CDR3, the DNA is TGCAGTGCGACCCGACTAGCGGGAAGCACAGATACGCAGTATTTT. Residues: CSATRLAGSTDTQYF.

The V and J genes are TRBV10-3 and TRBJ2-1; 11 nucleotides match TRBD2. V lost 0 bases, J lost 7 bases, and 2 bases stayed unmatched. Per germline, CDR1 ENHRY and CDR2 SYGVKD. The CDR3 covers 15 residues. Written as DNA, the CDR3 is TGTGCCATCAGTGAGTCGGCTAGCGGGAGGAATGAGCAGTTCTTC. Amino acids: CAISESASGRNEQFF.

The table lists this clonotype with a few counts. Here the CDR3 DNA reads TGCGCCAGCATCCGTGGGGGGGGTGGCACTGAAGCTTTCTTT. Translating it yields CASIRGGGGTEAFF. V is TRBV5-1 and J is TRBJ1-1, with a tentative D call TRBD1 (5 bases). Germline assignment: CDR1 SGHRS and CDR2 YFSETQ. V was pared by 6 bases and J by 4 bases, with 16 bases between. The CDR3 extends over 14 amino acids.

This clonotype was seen more than once but under ten times. The genes are TRBV6-6 and TRBJ2-1; perhaps TRBD1 as D (5 bases). Trimming pared 7 bases from V and 1 base from J, leaving 11 bases between. Per the germline V gene, CDR1 is MNHNY and CDR2 is SVGAGI (reference sequence). The CDR3 is made up of 14 amino acids. This CDR3 reads CASIKGSSYNEQFF. In DNA, the CDR3 is TGTGCCAGCATCAAGGGGTCTTCCTACAATGAGCAGTTCTTC.

The chain links TRBV6-2 or TRBV6-3 to TRBJ1-2; tentatively, D is TRBD1 (6 bases). The ends were cut back, 5 bases at V and 4 bases at J, with 11 bases in the middle. The CDR3 has 13 amino acids. Germline CDR1 reads MNHEY; CDR2 reads SVGEGT. CDR3 sequence (DNA): TGTGCCAGCAGTCCACAGGGCTTCTATGGCTACACCTTC. Translation gives CASSPQGFYGYTF.

V usage is TRBV4-1 and J usage is TRBJ2-3, with 10 bases fitting TRBD2. There are 15 residues in the CDR3. Trimming took 1 base from V and 6 from J; bases not matched to a gene: 4. CDR1 MGHRA and CDR2 YSYEKL come from the germline V gene. The CDR3 DNA is TGCGCCAGCAGCCAAGGAAGCGGGAGGGCGGATACGCAGTATTTT. Translating it yields CASSQGSGRADTQYF.

This clonotype was counted between two and nine times. The genes are TRBV28 and TRBJ1-5, with TRBD1 matching over 10 bases. CDR3 size: 14 residues. Germline V lookup: CDR1 MDHEN, CDR2 SYDVKM. J was trimmed by 1 base and V by 8 bases; bases with no gene match: 2. The CDR3 reads CASDRGQSNQPQHF. The CDR3 coding sequence is TGTGCCAGCGACAGGGGGCAGAGCAATCAGCCCCAGCATTTT.